This T cell receptor (beta chain) was identified in a study of shared clonotypes between healthy human individuals. Overall study findings and caveats: Among the subsets, naive ones generally showed larger estimated richness than memory ones.

All participating donors were Caucasian adults from Nashville, Tennessee. A split of CD4+ cells into CD45RA+ naive and CD45RA-negative memory subsets was performed. Per germline, CDR1 SGHRS and CDR2 YFSETQ. This CDR3 region has 14 residues. Here immunoSEQ multiplex PCR was the method, and the copy in TCRdb shows in-frame clones only, minus some. The sample records fewer than 1.4 million clones, 75% to 80% being singletons. A note on this clone: What it binds is unknown.

This sequence originates from a man between 18 and 29 years old in good health. Some clones in this sample may be carry-over from other donors' samples. Material for sequencing was memory CD4+ T cells from PBMCs. Subset: CD45RA-negative fraction. The rearrangement links TRBV5-1 to TRBJ2-5, with 8 bases that match TRBD1. The DNA matches TRBJ2-7 better at its end, which makes the J call doubtful. The CDR3 reads CASSLRTGKDEQYF. DNA of the CDR3: TGCGCCAGCAGCTTGAGGACAGGGAAAGACGAGCAGTACTTC.